Listed below are T cell receptor beta chains from one sample, sequenced in a study of T cell responses to AZD1222 COVID-19 vaccine. Sequencing was performed with immunoSEQ multiplex PCR; in TCRdb, only in-frame clones are kept and a portion is missing. The data contain 130,000 to 150,000 clones, 90% to 95% of them singletons. This material consisted of peripheral blood, taken on day 0 of AZD1222 vaccination. Every receptor here comes from an adult in good health. The CDR3 runs from the conserved cysteine through the conserved F or W. The D gene is left open where the match is weak. The listing skips clone size in some rows; elsewhere it reads once, few, many or a size class.

CASRRQGSNSPLHF TGCGCCAGCCGGAGACAGGGTAGTAATTCACCCCTCCACTTT 14 - TRBJ1-6 TRBV4-1 TRBD1
CASSIPVDLGYNEQFF TGTGCCAGTAGTATCCCGGTAGACCTGGGCTACAATGAGCAGTTCTTC 16 - TRBJ2-1 TRBV19 -
CSVDVGRGRYEQFF TGCAGCGTTGATGTGGGCAGGGGGCGATATGAGCAGTTCTTC 14 - TRBJ2-1 TRBV29-1 TRBD1
CASSFPQGAFMADTQYF TGTGCCAGCAGCTTCCCTCAGGGGGCCTTCATGGCAGATACGCAGTATTTT 17 once TRBJ2-3 TRBV7-2 TRBD1
CASSRGRRGIAQETQYF TGTGCCAGCAGCCGGGGGCGTAGGGGGATCGCCCAAGAGACCCAGTACTTC 17 - TRBJ2-5 TRBV5-5 -
CASRDREGEQYF TGCGCCAGCCGAGACAGGGAAGGGGAGCAGTACTTC 12 - TRBJ2-7 TRBV10-2 TRBD1
CASSGRQGQPQHF TGTGCCAGCAGCGGAAGACAGGGTCAGCCCCAGCATTTT 13 few TRBJ1-5 TRBV7-9 TRBD1
CASSHQTSGGFVEQYF TGCGCCAGCAGCCATCAGACTAGCGGTGGATTCGTGGAGCAGTACTTC 16 - TRBJ2-7 TRBV5-1 TRBD2
CASSPDSFNRPQHF TGTGCCAGCAGCCCCGACAGCTTCAATCGGCCCCAGCATTTT 14 - TRBJ1-5 TRBV7-2 -
CASSWTGGGGYTF TGTGCCAGCAGTTGGACAGGGGGCGGAGGCTACACCTTC 13 - TRBJ1-2 TRBV12-3/TRBV12-4 TRBD1
CASSPDGYEQYF TGTGCCAGCAGTCCCGATGGCTACGAGCAGTACTTC 12 - TRBJ2-7 TRBV7-9 -
CASSFSGQGAGYGYTF TGTGCCAGCAGCTTCTCGGGACAGGGGGCTGGCTATGGCTACACCTTC 16 - TRBJ1-2 TRBV7-9 TRBD1
CASSEDTSNYGYTF TGTGCCAGTAGTGAGGACACCTCTAACTATGGCTACACCTTC 14 once TRBJ1-2 TRBV19 -
CASSDRLAGVETQYF TGTGCCAGCAGTGATAGGCTAGCGGGGGTGGAGACCCAGTACTTC 15 - TRBJ2-5 TRBV2 TRBD2
CASSREPGQSTEQYF TGTGCCAGCAGCCGTGAACCGGGACAGTCGACCGAGCAGTACTTC 15 - TRBJ2-7 TRBV5-4 TRBD1
CASRFKDGLTNEKLFF TGTGCAAGTCGCTTCAAGGACGGGTTGACTAATGAAAAACTGTTTTTT 16 - TRBJ1-4 TRBV12-2 -
CASSQAGMSGLAGGPTQETQYF TGCGCCAGCAGCCAAGCGGGGATGTCGGGACTAGCGGGGGGGCCCACCCAAGAGACCCAGTACTTC 22 - TRBJ2-5 TRBV4-1 TRBD2
CASSGDRTYEQYF TGCGCCAGCAGCGGGGACAGGACATACGAGCAGTACTTC 13 - TRBJ2-7 TRBV10-2 TRBD1
CASSLVPGGGQPQHF TGTGCCAGCAGCTTAGTACCAGGGGGCGGGCAGCCCCAGCATTTT 15 - TRBJ1-5 TRBV7-2 TRBD1
CAWRTQGQGYGTQYF TGTGCCTGGAGGACTCAGGGACAGGGTTACGGGACCCAGTACTTC 15 - TRBJ2-5 TRBV30 TRBD1
CASSQGTSGGESQYF TGCGCCAGCAGCCAAGGTACTAGCGGGGGGGAGTCGCAGTATTTT 15 - TRBJ2-3 TRBV4-1 TRBD2
CASSQLGQGAEKLFF TGTGCCAGCAGCCAACTGGGACAGGGGGCTGAAAAACTGTTTTTT 15 - TRBJ1-4 TRBV3-1/TRBV3-2 TRBD1
CASSQEGRGVYEQYF TGTGCCAGCAGTCAAGAGGGGCGGGGGGTCTACGAGCAGTACTTC 15 - TRBJ2-7 TRBV4-2 TRBD2
CASGSANSPLHF TGTGCCAGTGGAAGCGCAAATTCACCCCTCCACTTT 12 - TRBJ1-6 TRBV11-2 -
CASSGRDRRNTEAFF TGTGCCAGCAGCGGCCGGGACAGGAGGAACACTGAAGCTTTCTTT 15 once TRBJ1-1 TRBV5-6 TRBD1
CASSPLELTEAFF TGTGCCAGCTCACCATTAGAACTCACTGAAGCTTTCTTT 13 few TRBJ1-1 TRBV18 -
CASSKAGTAGYEQYF TGTGCCAGCAGCAAAGCCGGGACAGCAGGATACGAGCAGTACTTC 15 - TRBJ2-7 TRBV7-2 TRBD1
CASTPLFLGQQYF TGTGCCAGCACTCCACTTTTCCTGGGACAACAGTACTTC 13 - TRBJ2-5 TRBV7-2 -
CASRKTSGGELTQYF TGTGCCAGCAGAAAGACTAGCGGGGGAGAGTTGACGCAGTATTTT 15 - TRBJ2-3 TRBV11-1 TRBD2
CASSYPPSSGGSYNEQFF TGTGCCAGCAGTTACCCCCCTTCTAGCGGGGGCTCCTACAATGAGCAGTTCTTC 18 - TRBJ2-1 TRBV6-2/TRBV6-3 TRBD2
CASSLGTGDQYSNQPQHF TGTGCCAGCAGCTTAGGGACAGGGGACCAATATAGCAATCAGCCCCAGCATTTT 18 - TRBJ1-5 TRBV7-2 TRBD1
CASKGTWRTGELFF TGTGCCAGCAAAGGGACGTGGAGAACCGGGGAGCTGTTTTTT 14 - TRBJ2-2 TRBV28 -
CASTKRQGAGELFF TGCGCCAGCACCAAGCGACAGGGGGCCGGGGAGCTGTTTTTT 14 - TRBJ2-2 TRBV4-1 TRBD1
CASSHEGGVDTQYF TGTGCCAGCAGCCATGAGGGCGGCGTGGATACGCAGTATTTT 14 - TRBJ2-3 TRBV19 -
CASSQGSQYQETQYF TGTGCCAGCAGCCAGGGGTCTCAGTACCAAGAGACCCAGTACTTC 15 - TRBJ2-5 TRBV3-1/TRBV3-2 -
CASGQFTDTQYF TGTGCCTCGGGACAGTTCACAGATACGCAGTATTTT 12 once TRBJ2-3 TRBV18 TRBD1
CASSAKGGSGGYEQYF TGTGCCAGCAGCGCAAAGGGAGGGTCTGGGGGCTACGAGCAGTACTTC 16 - TRBJ2-7 TRBV9 TRBD2
CASSLGGASYNEQFF TGCGCCAGCAGCTTAGGCGGGGCGTCCTACAATGAGCAGTTCTTC 15 - TRBJ2-1 TRBV5-1 -
CASGTGVLNTEAFF TGTGCTAGTGGAACAGGGGTCTTGAACACTGAAGCTTTCTTT 14 - TRBJ1-1 TRBV12-5 TRBD1
CASSSQGSSYGYTF TGTGCCAGCAGCTCGCAGGGCAGCTCCTATGGCTACACCTTC 14 - TRBJ1-2 TRBV5-4 -
CASSPGLANTGELFF TGTGCCAGCTCACCCGGGCTGGCGAACACCGGGGAGCTGTTTTTT 15 - TRBJ2-2 TRBV18 -
CASSQPGAETQYF TGTGCCAGCAGCCAACCGGGGGCCGAGACCCAGTACTTC 13 - TRBJ2-5 TRBV3-1/TRBV3-2 -
CASSLRATVSGELFF TGTGCCAGCAGCCTTCGTGCCACGGTGTCGGGGGAGCTGTTTTTT 15 - TRBJ2-2 TRBV5-4 -
CASSLILAGEQFF TGTGCCAGCAGTCTAATACTAGCGGGTGAGCAGTTCTTC 13 - TRBJ2-1 TRBV6-2/TRBV6-3 TRBD2
CASRVGSNTGELFF TGTGCCAGCAGGGTAGGATCGAACACCGGGGAGCTGTTTTTT 14 - TRBJ2-2 TRBV2 -
CASSLEWGEETQYF TGTGCCAGCAGCTTGGAATGGGGCGAGGAGACCCAGTACTTC 14 - TRBJ2-5 TRBV5-8 -
CAISERGTQGAGELFF TGTGCCATCAGTGAGAGGGGGACTCAGGGGGCCGGGGAGCTGTTTTTT 16 - TRBJ2-2 TRBV10-3 -
CASSYSGGGTYGYTF TGTGCCAGCAGTTACTCGGGAGGGGGGACTTATGGCTACACCTTC 15 - TRBJ1-2 TRBV6-5 -
CASSFSTGQFSYEQYF TGTGCCAGCAGTTTTTCTACGGGACAATTTTCATACGAGCAGTACTTC 16 - TRBJ2-7 TRBV7-6 -